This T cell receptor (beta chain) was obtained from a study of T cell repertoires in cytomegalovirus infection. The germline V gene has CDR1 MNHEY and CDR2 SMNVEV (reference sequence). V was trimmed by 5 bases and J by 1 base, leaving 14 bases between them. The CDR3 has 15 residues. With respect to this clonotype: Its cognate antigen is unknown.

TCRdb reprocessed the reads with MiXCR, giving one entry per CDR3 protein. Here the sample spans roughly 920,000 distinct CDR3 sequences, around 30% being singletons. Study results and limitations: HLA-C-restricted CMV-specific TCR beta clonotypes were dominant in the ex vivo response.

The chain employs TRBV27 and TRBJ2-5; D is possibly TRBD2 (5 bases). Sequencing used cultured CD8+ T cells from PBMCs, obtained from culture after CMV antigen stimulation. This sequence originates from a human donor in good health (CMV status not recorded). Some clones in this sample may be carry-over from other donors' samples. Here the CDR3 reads CASSPPGLVQETQYF. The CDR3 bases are TGTGCCAGCAGTCCCCCCGGACTGGTCCAAGAGACCCAGTACTTC.